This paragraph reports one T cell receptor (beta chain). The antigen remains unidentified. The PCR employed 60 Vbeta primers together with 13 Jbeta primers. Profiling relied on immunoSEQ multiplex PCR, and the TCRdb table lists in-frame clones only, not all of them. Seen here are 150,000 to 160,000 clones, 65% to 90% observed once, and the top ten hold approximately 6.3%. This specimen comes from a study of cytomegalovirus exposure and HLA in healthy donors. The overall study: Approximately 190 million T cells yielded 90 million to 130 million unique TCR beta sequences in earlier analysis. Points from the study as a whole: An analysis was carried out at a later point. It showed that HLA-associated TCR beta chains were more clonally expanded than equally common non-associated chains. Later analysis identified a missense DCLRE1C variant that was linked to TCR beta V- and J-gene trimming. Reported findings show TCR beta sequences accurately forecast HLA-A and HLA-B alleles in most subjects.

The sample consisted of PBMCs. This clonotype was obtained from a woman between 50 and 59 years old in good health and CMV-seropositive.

The CDR3 bases are TGTGCCAGCAGTGAAAAATGGCCTAGGGGCAATGAGCAGTTCTTC. Its translation: CASSEKWPRGNEQFF. The V call is TRBV25-1, the J call TRBJ2-1; TRBD1 might be the D (5 bases). Trimming removed 2 bases at V and 6 bases at J, with 14 bases between. This CDR3 comprises 15 residues. Germline V CDR1 and CDR2: MGHDK, SYGVNS.